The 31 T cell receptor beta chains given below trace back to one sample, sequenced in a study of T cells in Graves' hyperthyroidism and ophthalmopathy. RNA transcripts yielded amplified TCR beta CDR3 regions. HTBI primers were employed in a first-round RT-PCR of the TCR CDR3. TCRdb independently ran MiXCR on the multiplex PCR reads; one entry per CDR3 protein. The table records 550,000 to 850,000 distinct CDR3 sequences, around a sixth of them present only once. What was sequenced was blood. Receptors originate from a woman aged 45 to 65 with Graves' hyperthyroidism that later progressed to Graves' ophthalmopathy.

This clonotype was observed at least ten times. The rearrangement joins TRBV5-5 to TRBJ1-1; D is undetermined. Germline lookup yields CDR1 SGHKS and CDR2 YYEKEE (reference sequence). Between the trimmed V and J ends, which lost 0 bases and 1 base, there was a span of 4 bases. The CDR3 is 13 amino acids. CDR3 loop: CASSLVWNTEAFF. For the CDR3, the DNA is TGTGCCAGCAGCTTGGTTTGGAACACTGAAGCTTTCTTT.

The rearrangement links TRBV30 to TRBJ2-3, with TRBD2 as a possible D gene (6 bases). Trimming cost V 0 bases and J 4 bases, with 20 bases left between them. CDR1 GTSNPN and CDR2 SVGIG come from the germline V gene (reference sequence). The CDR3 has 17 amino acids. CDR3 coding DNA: TGTGCCTGGAGTGTACAGAGGACTAATTTGGTCGCAGATACGCAGTATTTT. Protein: CAWSVQRTNLVADTQYF.

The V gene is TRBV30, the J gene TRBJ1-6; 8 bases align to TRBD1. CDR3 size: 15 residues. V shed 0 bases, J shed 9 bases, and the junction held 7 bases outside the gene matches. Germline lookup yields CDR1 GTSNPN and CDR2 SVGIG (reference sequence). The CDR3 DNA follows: TGTGCCTGGAGTGTGACACGGACAGGGAGTTCACCCCTCCACTTT. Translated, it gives CAWSVTRTGSSPLHF.

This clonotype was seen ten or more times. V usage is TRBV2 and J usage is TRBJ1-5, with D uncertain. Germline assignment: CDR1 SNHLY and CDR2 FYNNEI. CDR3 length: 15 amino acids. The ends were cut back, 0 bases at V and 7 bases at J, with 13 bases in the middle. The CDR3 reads CASSEAARTTQPQHF. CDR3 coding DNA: TGTGCCAGCAGTGAAGCAGCGCGGACCACCCAGCCCCAGCATTTT.

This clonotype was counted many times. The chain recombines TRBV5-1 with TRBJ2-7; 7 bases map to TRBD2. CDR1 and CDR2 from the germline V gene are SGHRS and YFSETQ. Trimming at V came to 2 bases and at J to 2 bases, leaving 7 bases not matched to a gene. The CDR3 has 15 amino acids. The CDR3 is CASSFYGEGPYEQYF. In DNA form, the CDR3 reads TGCGCCAGCAGCTTTTACGGGGAGGGCCCCTACGAGCAGTACTTC.

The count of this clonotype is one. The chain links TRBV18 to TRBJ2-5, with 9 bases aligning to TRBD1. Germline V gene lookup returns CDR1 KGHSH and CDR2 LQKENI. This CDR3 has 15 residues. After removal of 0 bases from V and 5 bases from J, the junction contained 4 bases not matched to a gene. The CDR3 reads CASSPPDRGGETQYF. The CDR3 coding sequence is TGTGCCAGCTCACCACCGGACAGGGGAGGGGAGACCCAGTACTTC.

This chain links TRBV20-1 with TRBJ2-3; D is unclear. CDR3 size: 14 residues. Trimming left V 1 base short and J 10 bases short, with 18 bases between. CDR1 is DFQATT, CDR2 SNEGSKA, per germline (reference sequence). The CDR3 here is CSARGGASGVAQYF. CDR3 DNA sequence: TGCAGTGCTAGAGGAGGAGCCTCTGGTGTGGCGCAGTATTTT.

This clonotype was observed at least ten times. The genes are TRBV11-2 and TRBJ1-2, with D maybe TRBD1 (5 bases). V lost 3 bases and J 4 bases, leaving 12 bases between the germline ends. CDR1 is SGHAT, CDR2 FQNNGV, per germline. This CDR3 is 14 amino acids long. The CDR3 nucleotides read TGTGCCAGCAGCTTTGGTGGGGGGAGCTATGGCTACACCTTC. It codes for CASSFGGGSYGYTF.

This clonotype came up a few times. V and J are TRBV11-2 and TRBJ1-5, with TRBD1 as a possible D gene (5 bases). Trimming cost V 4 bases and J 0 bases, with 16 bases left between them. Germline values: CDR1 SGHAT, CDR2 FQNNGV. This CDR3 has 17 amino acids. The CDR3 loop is CASSSTDGTHSNQPQHF. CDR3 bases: TGTGCCAGCAGCTCGACCGACGGGACTCATAGCAATCAGCCCCAGCATTTT.

CDR3 sequence: CASSLMSGGAYEQYF. The CDR3 nucleotides are TGTGCCAGCAGCTTAATGTCCGGGGGGGCCTACGAGCAGTACTTC. The J gene is TRBJ2-7, the V gene TRBV13, with TRBD2 matching 8 bases. Unmatched junction bases numbered 5, after V lost 2 bases and J lost 2 bases. This CDR3 region has 15 residues. From germline, CDR1 is PRHDT and CDR2 FYEKMQ (reference sequence).

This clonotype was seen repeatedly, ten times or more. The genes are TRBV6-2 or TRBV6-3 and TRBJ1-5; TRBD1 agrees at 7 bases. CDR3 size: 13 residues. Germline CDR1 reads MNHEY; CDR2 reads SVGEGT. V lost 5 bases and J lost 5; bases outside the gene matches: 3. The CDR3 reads CASSPGTDQPQHF. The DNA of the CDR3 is TGTGCCAGCAGTCCCGGGACAGATCAGCCCCAGCATTTT.

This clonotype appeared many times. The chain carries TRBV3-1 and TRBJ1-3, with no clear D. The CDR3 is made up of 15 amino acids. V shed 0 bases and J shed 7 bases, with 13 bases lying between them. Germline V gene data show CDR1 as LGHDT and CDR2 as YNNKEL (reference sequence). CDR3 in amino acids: CASSQDTGVRNTIYF. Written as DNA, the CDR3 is TGTGCCAGCAGCCAAGACACCGGGGTACGCAACACCATATATTTT. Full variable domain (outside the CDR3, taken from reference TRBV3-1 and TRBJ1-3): DTAVSQTPKYLVTQMGNDKSIKCEQNLGHDTMYWYKQDSKKFLKIMFSYNNKELIINETVPNRFSPKSPDKAHLNLHINSLELGDSAVYFCASSQDTGVRNTIYFGEGSWLTVV.

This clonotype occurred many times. DNA of the CDR3: TGCAGTGCTAGCATAAACACCGGGGAGCTGTTTTTT. The encoded protein is CSASINTGELFF. This chain uses TRBV20-1 with TRBJ2-2, with no clear D. CDR1 and CDR2 from the germline V gene are DFQATT and SNEGSKA (reference sequence). V was shortened by 3 bases and J by 2 bases, with 4 bases between the two germline ends. This CDR3 is built from 12 residues.

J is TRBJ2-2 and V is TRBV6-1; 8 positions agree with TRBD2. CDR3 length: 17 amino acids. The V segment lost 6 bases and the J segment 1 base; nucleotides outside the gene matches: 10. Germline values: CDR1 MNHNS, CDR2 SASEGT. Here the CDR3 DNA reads TGTGCCAGCAGCTTTGCCCGGGGGGGACGGAACACCGGGGAGCTGTTTTTT. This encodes CASSFARGGRNTGELFF.

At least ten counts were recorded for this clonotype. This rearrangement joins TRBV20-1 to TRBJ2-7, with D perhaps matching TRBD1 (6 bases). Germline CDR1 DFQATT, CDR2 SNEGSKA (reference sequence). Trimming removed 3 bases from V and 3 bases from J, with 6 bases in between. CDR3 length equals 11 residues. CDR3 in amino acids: CSASRGYEQYF. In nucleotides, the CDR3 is TGCAGTGCTAGCAGGGGCTACGAGCAGTACTTC.

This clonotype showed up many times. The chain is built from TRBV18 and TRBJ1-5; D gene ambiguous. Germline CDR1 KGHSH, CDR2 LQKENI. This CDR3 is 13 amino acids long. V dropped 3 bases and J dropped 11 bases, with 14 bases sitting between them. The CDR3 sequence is CASSPDRVESQHF. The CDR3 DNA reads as TGTGCCAGCTCACCTGACCGGGTGGAGTCCCAGCATTTT.

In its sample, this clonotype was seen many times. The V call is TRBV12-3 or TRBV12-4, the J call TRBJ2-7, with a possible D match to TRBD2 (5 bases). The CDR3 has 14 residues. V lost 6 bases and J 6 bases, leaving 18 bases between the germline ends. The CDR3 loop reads CASSPALGEGEQYF. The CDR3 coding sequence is TGTGCCAGCAGCCCCGCCCTGGGCGAGGGCGAGCAGTACTTC.

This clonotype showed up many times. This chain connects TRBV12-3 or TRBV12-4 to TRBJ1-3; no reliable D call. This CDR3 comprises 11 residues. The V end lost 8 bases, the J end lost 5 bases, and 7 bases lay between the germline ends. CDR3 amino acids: CASGQRNTIYF. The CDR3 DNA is TGTGCCAGCGGGCAGAGAAACACCATATATTTT.

This CDR3 is CASSQTSPNQPQHF. The CDR3 bases are TGTGCCAGTAGCCAAACGTCCCCCAATCAGCCCCAGCATTTT. V gene TRBV19 combines with J gene TRBJ1-5, with D uncertain. The germline V gene has CDR1 LNHDA and CDR2 SQIVND (reference sequence). This CDR3 contains 14 residues. The V gene lost 6 bases and the J gene lost 3 bases, with 12 bases spanning the gap.

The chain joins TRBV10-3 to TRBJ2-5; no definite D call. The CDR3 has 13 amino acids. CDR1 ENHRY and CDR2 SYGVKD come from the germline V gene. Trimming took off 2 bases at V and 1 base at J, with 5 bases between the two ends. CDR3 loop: CAISEPLQETQYF. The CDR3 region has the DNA TGTGCCATCAGTGAGCCCCTCCAAGAGACCCAGTACTTC.

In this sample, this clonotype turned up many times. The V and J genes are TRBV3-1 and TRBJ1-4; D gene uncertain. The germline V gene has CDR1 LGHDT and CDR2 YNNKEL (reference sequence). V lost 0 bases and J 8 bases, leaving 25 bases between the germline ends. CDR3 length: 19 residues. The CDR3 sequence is CASSQEADVIRGLREKLFF. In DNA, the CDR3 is TGTGCCAGCAGCCAAGAGGCGGACGTAATCCGCGGACTCAGGGAAAAACTGTTTTTT.

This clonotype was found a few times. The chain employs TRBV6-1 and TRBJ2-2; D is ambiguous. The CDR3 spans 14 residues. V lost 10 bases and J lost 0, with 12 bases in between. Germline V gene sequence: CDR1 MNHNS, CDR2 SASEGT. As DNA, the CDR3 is TGTGCCATTCAAGACGCTGCGAACACCGGGGAGCTGTTTTTT. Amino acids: CAIQDAANTGELFF.

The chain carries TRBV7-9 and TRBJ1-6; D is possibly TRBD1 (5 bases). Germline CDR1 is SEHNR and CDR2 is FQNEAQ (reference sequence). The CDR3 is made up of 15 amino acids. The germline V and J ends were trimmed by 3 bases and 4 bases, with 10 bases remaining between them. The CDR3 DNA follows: TGTGCCAGCAGCTTTGGGGGTGGGTATAATTCACCCCTCCACTTT. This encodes CASSFGGGYNSPLHF.

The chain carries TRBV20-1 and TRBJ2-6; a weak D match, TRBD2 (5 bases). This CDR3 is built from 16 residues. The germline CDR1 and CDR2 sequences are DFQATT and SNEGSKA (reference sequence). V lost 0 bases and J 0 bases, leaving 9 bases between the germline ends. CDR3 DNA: TGCAGTGCTAGAGATCTCACTAGCTCTGGGGCCAACGTCCTGACTTTC. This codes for CSARDLTSSGANVLTF.

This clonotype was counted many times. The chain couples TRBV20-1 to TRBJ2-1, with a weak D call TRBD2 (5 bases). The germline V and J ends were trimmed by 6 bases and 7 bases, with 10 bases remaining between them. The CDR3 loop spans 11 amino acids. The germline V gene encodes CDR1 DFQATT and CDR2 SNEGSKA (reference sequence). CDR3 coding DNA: TGCAGTGCGGATGGGGAGAATGAGCAGTTCTTC. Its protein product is CSADGENEQFF.

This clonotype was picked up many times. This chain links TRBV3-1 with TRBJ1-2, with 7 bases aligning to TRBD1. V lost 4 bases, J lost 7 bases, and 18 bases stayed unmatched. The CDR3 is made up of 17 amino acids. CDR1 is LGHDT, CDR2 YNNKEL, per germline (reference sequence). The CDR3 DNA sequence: TGTGCCAGCAGCCCGACAGGGCCAACGCGGATTAACACTGGCTACACCTTC. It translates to CASSPTGPTRINTGYTF.

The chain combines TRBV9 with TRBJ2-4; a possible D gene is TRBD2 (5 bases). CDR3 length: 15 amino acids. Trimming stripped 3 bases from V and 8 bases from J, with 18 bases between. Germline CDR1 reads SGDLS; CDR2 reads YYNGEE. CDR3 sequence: CASSATSYPGDIQYF. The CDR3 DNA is TGTGCCAGCAGCGCCACCTCTTACCCCGGGGACATTCAGTACTTC. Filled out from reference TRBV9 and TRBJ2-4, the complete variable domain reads DSGVTQTPKHLITATGQRVTLRCSPRSGDLSVYWYQQSLDQGLQFLIQYYNGEERAKGNILERFSAQQFPDLHSELNLSSLELGDSALYFCASSATSYPGDIQYFGAGTRLSVL.

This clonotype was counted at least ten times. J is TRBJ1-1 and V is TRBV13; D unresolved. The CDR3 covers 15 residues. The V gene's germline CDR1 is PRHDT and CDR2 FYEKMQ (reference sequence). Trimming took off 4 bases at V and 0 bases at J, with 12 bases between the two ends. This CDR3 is CASSSEQTMNTEAFF. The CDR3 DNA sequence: TGTGCCAGCAGCTCGGAACAGACAATGAACACTGAAGCTTTCTTT. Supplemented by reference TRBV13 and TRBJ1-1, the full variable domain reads AAGVIQSPRHLIKEKRETATLKCYPIPRHDTVYWYQQGPGQDPQFLISFYEKMQSDKGSIPDRFSAQQFSDYHSELNMSSLELGDSALYFCASSSEQTMNTEAFFGQGTRLTVV.

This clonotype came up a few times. This chain's CDR3 is CASSWGTGPTDTQYF. The CDR3 nucleotides read TGTGCCAGCAGCTGGGGGACAGGCCCCACAGATACGCAGTATTTT. The J gene is TRBJ2-3, the V gene TRBV5-4, with 8 positions matching TRBD1. The CDR3 runs 15 residues. J was trimmed by 2 bases and V by 3 bases; bases with no gene match: 5. Germline V gives CDR1 SGHNT, CDR2 YYREEE (reference sequence).

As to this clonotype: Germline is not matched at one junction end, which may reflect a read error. The CDR3 nucleotides read TGTGCCAACAGCCAATCGGTCCCTCAAAACACCGGGGAGCTGTTTTTT. Amino acids: CANSQSVPQNTGELFF. This sequence joins TRBV11-2 and TRBJ2-2; D uncertain. There are 16 residues in the CDR3. Germline V gene lookup returns CDR1 SGHAT and CDR2 FQNNGV.

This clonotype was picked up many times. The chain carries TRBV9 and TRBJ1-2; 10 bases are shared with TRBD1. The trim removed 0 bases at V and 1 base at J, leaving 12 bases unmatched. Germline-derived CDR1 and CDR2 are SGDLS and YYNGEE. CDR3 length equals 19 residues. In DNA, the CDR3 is TGTGCCAGCAGCGTAGGAGATCGGACAGGGGGTTTCCTTAACTATGGCTACACCTTC. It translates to CASSVGDRTGGFLNYGYTF.